This is a list of T cell receptor beta chains from one sample in a study of cytomegalovirus exposure and HLA in healthy donors. Here immunoSEQ multiplex PCR was the method, and the copy in TCRdb shows in-frame clones only, minus some. The sample lists 150,000 to 200,000 clones; about four fifths were seen once. The sample taken for sequencing was PBMCs. The receptors shown here come from a young man in good health and CMV-seronegative. Both conserved end residues are part of each CDR3. Fields, in order: V gene, D gene, J gene, clone size, CDR3 protein, CDR3 DNA. D genes are given only for firm matches. The size entry is marked missing in some rows and otherwise reads once, few, many or a size class.

v_call: TRBV5-4; d_call: TRBD2; j_call: TRBJ2-5; clone_size: -; cdr3_aa: CASSPLRGRRQETQYF; cdr3_nt: TGTGCCAGCAGCCCACTCCGCGGGAGGCGTCAAGAGACCCAGTACTTC
v_call: TRBV5-1; d_call: -; j_call: TRBJ2-7; clone_size: once; cdr3_aa: CASSPGGFSSYEQYF; cdr3_nt: TGCGCCAGCAGCCCTGGAGGTTTCAGCTCCTACGAGCAGTACTTC
v_call: TRBV9; d_call: -; j_call: TRBJ2-2; clone_size: -; cdr3_aa: CASSVVGTTNTGELFF; cdr3_nt: TGTGCCAGCAGCGTAGTAGGGACAACAAACACCGGGGAGCTGTTTTTT
v_call: TRBV5-8; d_call: TRBD1; j_call: TRBJ1-5; clone_size: -; cdr3_aa: CASSVGQVYNQPQHF; cdr3_nt: TGTGCCAGCAGCGTGGGACAGGTTTACAATCAGCCCCAGCATTTT
v_call: TRBV6-5; d_call: -; j_call: TRBJ1-2; clone_size: -; cdr3_aa: CASSYSQNTGDGYTF; cdr3_nt: TGTGCCAGCAGTTACTCGCAAAACACGGGTGATGGCTACACCTTC
v_call: TRBV7-2; d_call: -; j_call: TRBJ2-5; clone_size: -; cdr3_aa: CASSLDRSRETQYF; cdr3_nt: TGTGCCAGCAGCTTAGACAGGTCAAGGGAGACCCAGTACTTC
v_call: TRBV7-3; d_call: TRBD2; j_call: TRBJ2-3; clone_size: -; cdr3_aa: CASSWTSGGGTDTQYF; cdr3_nt: TGTGCCAGCAGCTGGACTAGCGGGGGGGGAACAGATACGCAGTATTTT
v_call: TRBV2; d_call: TRBD1; j_call: TRBJ1-1; clone_size: -; cdr3_aa: CASSLRQGDTEAFF; cdr3_nt: TGTGCCAGCAGTTTAAGACAGGGGGACACTGAAGCTTTCTTT
v_call: TRBV7-2; d_call: -; j_call: TRBJ2-5; clone_size: -; cdr3_aa: CASSIRDWGLRETQYF; cdr3_nt: TGTGCCAGCAGCATCCGGGACTGGGGATTACGTGAGACCCAGTACTTC
v_call: TRBV7-6; d_call: -; j_call: TRBJ2-7; clone_size: -; cdr3_aa: CASSLALGGGYEQYF; cdr3_nt: TGTGCCAGCAGCTTAGCGCTTGGGGGAGGATACGAGCAGTACTTC
v_call: TRBV6-5; d_call: -; j_call: TRBJ2-7; clone_size: -; cdr3_aa: CASSYTTDSYEQYF; cdr3_nt: TGTGCCAGCAGTTACACAACGGACAGCTACGAGCAGTACTTC
v_call: TRBV27; d_call: -; j_call: TRBJ2-1; clone_size: -; cdr3_aa: CASGERSYNEQFF; cdr3_nt: TGTGCCAGCGGGGAGCGATCCTACAATGAGCAGTTCTTC
v_call: TRBV10-3; d_call: TRBD1; j_call: TRBJ2-7; clone_size: -; cdr3_aa: CAISEKGATYEQYF; cdr3_nt: TGTGCCATCAGTGAGAAGGGGGCAACCTACGAGCAGTACTTC
v_call: TRBV5-5; d_call: TRBD1; j_call: TRBJ1-2; clone_size: -; cdr3_aa: CASSLGGQGRYGYTF; cdr3_nt: TGTGCCAGCAGCTTGGGAGGACAGGGGCGGTATGGCTACACCTTC
v_call: TRBV9; d_call: -; j_call: TRBJ2-2; clone_size: -; cdr3_aa: CASKTSPNTGELFF; cdr3_nt: TGTGCCAGCAAAACATCCCCGAACACCGGGGAGCTGTTTTTT
v_call: TRBV27; d_call: TRBD1; j_call: TRBJ1-2; clone_size: few; cdr3_aa: CASSAGQGLGYGYTF; cdr3_nt: TGTGCCAGCAGTGCGGGACAGGGATTGGGCTATGGCTACACCTTC
v_call: TRBV10-3; d_call: -; j_call: TRBJ2-5; clone_size: -; cdr3_aa: CASASRLSETQYF; cdr3_nt: TGTGCCAGTGCGTCGCGTCTTAGCGAGACCCAGTACTTC
v_call: TRBV4-3; d_call: TRBD2; j_call: TRBJ2-3; clone_size: -; cdr3_aa: CASSPKVGLAGVWSTDTQYF; cdr3_nt: TGCGCCAGCAGTCCTAAAGTGGGACTAGCGGGAGTATGGAGCACAGATACGCAGTATTTT
v_call: TRBV28; d_call: TRBD2; j_call: TRBJ2-7; clone_size: -; cdr3_aa: CASSSTLAGGLSYEQYF; cdr3_nt: TGTGCCAGCAGCTCAACTCTGGCGGGAGGTCTCTCCTACGAGCAGTACTTC
v_call: TRBV4-3; d_call: -; j_call: TRBJ2-1; clone_size: -; cdr3_aa: CASSQASPGGSSYNEQFF; cdr3_nt: TGCGCCAGCAGCCAGGCCTCTCCCGGGGGAAGCTCCTACAATGAGCAGTTCTTC
v_call: TRBV5-1; d_call: TRBD1; j_call: TRBJ2-7; clone_size: -; cdr3_aa: CASSPQGDVKLRQYF; cdr3_nt: TGCGCCAGCAGCCCTCAGGGGGACGTAAAATTAAGGCAGTACTTC
v_call: TRBV18; d_call: TRBD2; j_call: TRBJ2-1; clone_size: -; cdr3_aa: CASSPRTSLEDEQFF; cdr3_nt: TGTGCCAGCTCACCACGGACTAGCTTGGAAGATGAGCAGTTCTTC
v_call: TRBV7-7; d_call: -; j_call: TRBJ1-5; clone_size: -; cdr3_aa: CASSSFGGRNSYSNQPQHF; cdr3_nt: TGTGCTAGCAGTTCCTTCGGAGGACGGAATTCCTATAGCAATCAGCCCCAGCATTTT
v_call: TRBV25-1; d_call: -; j_call: TRBJ1-2; clone_size: -; cdr3_aa: CASSEPPRHYGYTF; cdr3_nt: TGTGCCAGCAGTGAACCCCCCAGGCACTATGGCTACACCTTC
v_call: TRBV6-1; d_call: -; j_call: TRBJ2-3; clone_size: -; cdr3_aa: CASSPLAGGTDTQYF; cdr3_nt: TGTGCCAGCAGCCCTCTTGCGGGCGGCACAGATACGCAGTATTTT
v_call: TRBV10-2; d_call: TRBD1; j_call: TRBJ2-2; clone_size: -; cdr3_aa: CAGGQGATGELFF; cdr3_nt: TGCGCCGGGGGACAGGGGGCAACCGGGGAGCTGTTTTTT
v_call: TRBV7-9; d_call: -; j_call: TRBJ1-6; clone_size: -; cdr3_aa: CASSLELVSPLHF; cdr3_nt: TGTGCCAGCAGCTTAGAGCTGGTTTCACCCCTCCACTTT
v_call: TRBV7-8; d_call: -; j_call: TRBJ2-2; clone_size: -; cdr3_aa: CASSLGLGSAGELFF; cdr3_nt: TGTGCCAGCAGCTTAGGACTAGGGTCGGCCGGGGAGCTGTTTTTT
v_call: TRBV28; d_call: TRBD2; j_call: TRBJ2-3; clone_size: -; cdr3_aa: CAGSFGLDTDTQYF; cdr3_nt: TGTGCCGGCAGTTTTGGACTAGACACAGATACGCAGTATTTT